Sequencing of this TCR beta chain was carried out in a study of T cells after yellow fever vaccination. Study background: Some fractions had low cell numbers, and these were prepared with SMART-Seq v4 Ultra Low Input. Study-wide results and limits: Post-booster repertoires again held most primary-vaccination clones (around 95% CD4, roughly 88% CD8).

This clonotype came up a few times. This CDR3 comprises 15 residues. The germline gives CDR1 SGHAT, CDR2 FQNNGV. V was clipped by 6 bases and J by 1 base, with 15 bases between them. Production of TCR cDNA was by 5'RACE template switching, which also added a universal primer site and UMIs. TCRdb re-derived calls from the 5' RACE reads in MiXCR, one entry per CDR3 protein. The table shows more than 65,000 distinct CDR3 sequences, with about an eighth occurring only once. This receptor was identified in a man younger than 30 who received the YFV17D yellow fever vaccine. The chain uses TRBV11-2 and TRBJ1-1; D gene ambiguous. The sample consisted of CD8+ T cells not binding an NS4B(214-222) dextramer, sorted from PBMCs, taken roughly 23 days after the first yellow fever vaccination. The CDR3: CASSTQRVENTEAFF. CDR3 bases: TGTGCCAGCAGTACCCAAAGGGTGGAGAACACTGAAGCTTTCTTT.